These 21 T cell receptor beta chains share one sample of origin, sequenced in a study of T cell responses to AZD1222 COVID-19 vaccine (dated by TCRdb to the early 2020s). The library relied on the immunoSEQ multiplex PCR assay. Sourced from immuneACCESS, this table was stored by TCRdb with only in-frame sequences that have V and J called. A share of the clones is absent; for the studies checked, an unresolved V gene accounts for under half, and the remainder has no known explanation. Here the sample has around 120,000 clones; about 91% occur a single time. Clones ranked in the top ten supply over 4.5% of the sample. The label giving this sample's time point can be read as: baseline before first vaccination. The sequencing used peripheral blood, collected on day 0 of AZD1222 vaccination. These receptors were collected from an adult in good health.

This chain connects TRBV6-4 to TRBJ1-1; D is perhaps TRBD1 (5 bases). V lost 6 bases and J lost 1, with 9 bases in between. Germline V lookup: CDR1 MRHNA, CDR2 SNTAGT. This CDR3 has 13 residues. In DNA form, the CDR3 reads TGTGCCAGCAGCTCAGGGAGGAACACTGAAGCTTTCTTT. Amino acids: CASSSGRNTEAFF.

In DNA form, the CDR3 reads TGTGCCAGCAGTGAAGCGGGGGGGGCAGGGTCACCCCTCCACTTT. Amino acids: CASSEAGGAGSPLHF. This chain connects TRBV6-1 to TRBJ1-6; D perhaps matches TRBD1 (6 bases). Germline values: CDR1 MNHNS, CDR2 SASEGT. CDR3 size: 15 residues. Trimming cost V 0 bases and J 10 bases, with 13 bases left between them.

The chain joins TRBV5-1 to TRBJ1-2, with 10 bases that match TRBD1. The CDR3 length is 13 residues. Germline lookup yields CDR1 SGHRS and CDR2 YFSETQ. V shed 4 bases and J 7 bases; nucleotides not matched to a gene: 4. The CDR3 nucleotides are TGCGCCAGCAGCCCAGACAGGGGGCCTGGCTACACCTTC. Its protein is CASSPDRGPGYTF.

This sequence joins TRBV5-6 and TRBJ2-7, with D perhaps being TRBD1 or TRBD2 (6 bases each). The CDR3 extends over 15 amino acids. Trimming pared 4 bases from V and 3 bases from J, leaving 17 bases between. In germline, CDR1 is SGHDT, CDR2 YYEEEE. The CDR3 region is CASSPAWGARYEQYF. The CDR3 bases are TGTGCCAGCAGCCCCGCCTGGGGGGCGCGCTACGAGCAGTACTTC.

The chain carries TRBV5-1 and TRBJ2-7; D gene uncertain. The germline V gene has CDR1 SGHRS and CDR2 YFSETQ. Deletions cut 3 bases from V and 0 bases from J, with 7 bases between. The CDR3 is made up of 13 amino acids. The CDR3 loop reads CASSSTASYEQYF. The CDR3 region has the DNA TGCGCCAGCAGCTCGACCGCCTCCTACGAGCAGTACTTC. Based on the CDR3 plus reference TRBV5-1 and TRBJ2-7, the full variable domain is KAGVTQTPRYLIKTRGQQVTLSCSPISGHRSVSWYQQTPGQGLQFLFEYFSETQRNKGNFPGRFSGRQFSNSRSEMNVSTLELGDSALYLCASSSTASYEQYFGPGTRLTVT.

This chain joins TRBV12-5 and TRBJ2-2, with TRBD1 identical over 8 bases. Trimming at V came to 4 bases and at J to 4 bases, leaving 8 bases not matched to a gene. CDR3 size: 16 residues. The germline V gene encodes CDR1 LGHNT and CDR2 FRNRAP. The CDR3: CASGSTGTGGTGELFF. DNA for the CDR3: TGTGCTAGTGGTTCAACCGGGACAGGCGGCACCGGGGAGCTGTTTTTT.

This sequence joins TRBV7-6 and TRBJ1-1; the match to TRBD1 covers 7 bases. This CDR3 contains 13 residues. V was clipped by 2 bases and J by 8 bases; unmatched bases: 5. Germline CDR1 is SGHVS and CDR2 is FNYEAQ. The CDR3 nucleotides read TGTGCCAGCAGCTTAACGACGGACAGGGAAGCTTTCTTT. It yields the protein CASSLTTDREAFF.

This chain connects TRBV14 to TRBJ1-3, with 7 bases aligning to TRBD1. The CDR3 consists of 15 residues. In germline, CDR1 is SGHDN, CDR2 FVKESK. The V gene end was trimmed by 4 bases and the J gene end by 0 bases; junction bases not matched to a gene: 3. CDR3 protein: CASSPRTGSGNTIYF. CDR3 in DNA: TGTGCCAGCAGCCCTCGGACAGGCTCTGGAAACACCATATATTTT. Variable domain in full (rest from reference TRBV14 and TRBJ1-3): EAGVTQFPSHSVIEKGQTVTLRCDPISGHDNLYWYRRVMGKEIKFLLHFVKESKQDESGMPNNRFLAERTGGTYSTLKVQPAELEDSGVYFCASSPRTGSGNTIYFGEGSWLTVV.

V usage is TRBV20-1 and J usage is TRBJ2-5; D is unclear. The ends were cut back, 5 bases at V and 5 bases at J, with 6 bases in the middle. Germline lookup yields CDR1 DFQATT and CDR2 SNEGSKA (reference sequence). The CDR3 runs 10 residues. The CDR3 sequence: CSALLETQYF. The CDR3 nucleotides are TGCAGTGCTCTCCTGGAGACCCAGTACTTC.

Details on this clone: Distinct nucleotide sequences in the sample also encode this CDR3. The genes are TRBV6-5 and TRBJ1-2; the D gene is possibly TRBD1 (5 bases). Germline loops: CDR1 MNHEY, CDR2 SVGAGI. There are 12 residues in the CDR3. Trimming left V 2 bases short and J 8 bases short, with 9 bases between. CDR3 amino acids: CASSYGGVGYTF. The DNA for the CDR3 is TGTGCCAGCAGTTACGGAGGGGTAGGCTACACCTTC.

A word on this clone: At the DNA level, this CDR3 is encoded by other sequences in the same sample as well. The chain couples TRBV5-1 to TRBJ1-2; TRBD1 aligns across 9 bases. V shed 4 bases and J 2 bases; nucleotides not matched to a gene: 3. The CDR3 extends over 14 amino acids. Per the germline V gene, CDR1 is SGHRS and CDR2 is YFSETQ. The CDR3 sequence: CASSPGTGNYGYTF. CDR3 coding DNA: TGCGCCAGCAGCCCCGGGACAGGGAACTATGGCTACACCTTC.

The chain couples TRBV20-1 to TRBJ1-2, with 9 bases matching TRBD1. The V segment lost 5 bases and the J segment 5 bases; nucleotides outside the gene matches: 0. This CDR3 comprises 11 residues. From germline, CDR1 is DFQATT and CDR2 SNEGSKA (reference sequence). The CDR3 DNA follows: TGCAGTGCTGGACAGGGGTATGGCTACACCTTC. Translated: CSAGQGYGYTF.

CDR3 DNA sequence: TGTGCCAGCAGCCCAGGACACGGCCTTTTTGAAAAACTGTTTTTT. Protein: CASSPGHGLFEKLFF. The rearrangement links TRBV7-6 to TRBJ1-4, with a possible D match to TRBD1 (5 bases). This CDR3 comprises 15 residues. Between the trimmed V and J ends, which lost 5 bases and 7 bases, there was a span of 17 bases. Germline V gives CDR1 SGHVS, CDR2 FNYEAQ.

The rearrangement links TRBV2 to TRBJ1-5; D is possibly TRBD1 (5 bases). Trimming pared 2 bases from V and 7 bases from J, leaving 15 bases between. The CDR3 runs to 15 residues. CDR1 and CDR2 from the germline V gene are SNHLY and FYNNEI. The chain's CDR3 is CASSESGGVGQPQHF. CDR3 DNA: TGTGCCAGCAGTGAAAGTGGAGGGGTCGGGCAGCCCCAGCATTTT.

The V gene is TRBV5-6, the J gene TRBJ1-4, with 11 bases aligning to TRBD1. CDR3 length: 16 residues. The germline V gene has CDR1 SGHDT and CDR2 YYEEEE. The trim removed 0 bases at V and 7 bases at J, leaving 5 bases unmatched. This CDR3 reads CASSLGYGTGGEKLFF. In DNA, the CDR3 is TGTGCCAGCAGCTTGGGTTATGGGACAGGGGGTGAAAAACTGTTTTTT.

V is TRBV30 and J is TRBJ1-2; D not certain. CDR1 is GTSNPN and CDR2 is SVGIG in the germline V gene (reference sequence). The CDR3 is made up of 15 amino acids. Trimming removed 2 bases at V and 0 bases at J, with 13 bases between. The CDR3: CAWSPSEDANYGYTF. CDR3 DNA sequence: TGTGCCTGGAGTCCCTCGGAAGACGCTAACTATGGCTACACCTTC.

The CDR3 region is CATSRDGGAGAETQYF. Written as DNA, the CDR3 is TGTGCCACCAGCAGAGATGGCGGGGCCGGGGCGGAGACCCAGTACTTC. J is TRBJ2-5 and V is TRBV15; TRBD2 might be the D (6 bases). Trimming took off 0 bases at V and 5 bases at J, with 16 bases between the two ends. CDR1 and CDR2 (germline): LNHNV, YYDKDF (reference sequence). The CDR3 covers 16 residues.

The chain uses TRBV7-9 and TRBJ1-4; the D is unclear. CDR1 and CDR2 (germline): SEHNR, FQNEAQ (reference sequence). Trimming stripped 2 bases from V and 7 bases from J, with 5 bases between. This CDR3 is 12 amino acids long. CDR3 in DNA: TGTGCCAGCAGCTTAAGTCTTGAAAAACTGTTTTTT. The encoded protein is CASSLSLEKLFF.

CDR3: CASSNRRDGNEKLFF. CDR3 nucleotide sequence: TGTGCCAGTAGTAACCGCAGGGACGGAAATGAAAAACTGTTTTTT. The rearrangement links TRBV19 to TRBJ1-4; maybe TRBD1 (5 bases). V lost 4 bases and J 5 bases, leaving 14 bases between the germline ends. Germline V gives CDR1 LNHDA, CDR2 SQIVND (reference sequence). The CDR3 runs to 15 residues.

V gene TRBV6-5 combines with J gene TRBJ2-3, with TRBD1 matching over 10 bases. The V and J ends lost 7 bases and 4 bases, in that order; junction bases with no gene match: 5. The CDR3 is 14 amino acids. Germline CDR1 MNHEY, CDR2 SVGAGI. The CDR3 region has the DNA TGTGCCAGCATTAGGGACAGGGGCCCAGATACGCAGTATTTT. Amino acid sequence: CASIRDRGPDTQYF.

The chain uses TRBV5-1 and TRBJ2-5; a possible D gene is TRBD2 (5 bases). The CDR3 consists of 15 residues. The ends were cut back, 0 bases at V and 4 bases at J, with 13 bases in the middle. Germline V gene lookup returns CDR1 SGHRS and CDR2 YFSETQ. CDR3 residues: CASSLGIASPETQYF. CDR3 sequence (DNA): TGCGCCAGCAGCTTGGGCATCGCTAGCCCAGAGACCCAGTACTTC.